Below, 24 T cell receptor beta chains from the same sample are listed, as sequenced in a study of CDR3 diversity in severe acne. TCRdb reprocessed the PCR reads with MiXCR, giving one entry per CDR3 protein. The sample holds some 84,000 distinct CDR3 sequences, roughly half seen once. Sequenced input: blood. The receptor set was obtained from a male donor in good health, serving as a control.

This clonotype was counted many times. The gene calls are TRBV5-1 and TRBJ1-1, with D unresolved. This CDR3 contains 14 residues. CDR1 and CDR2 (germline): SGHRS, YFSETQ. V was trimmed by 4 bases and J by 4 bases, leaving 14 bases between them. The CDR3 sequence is CASSLGSLGTEAFF. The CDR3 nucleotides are TGCGCCAGCAGCCTCGGGTCCCTCGGCACTGAAGCTTTCTTT.

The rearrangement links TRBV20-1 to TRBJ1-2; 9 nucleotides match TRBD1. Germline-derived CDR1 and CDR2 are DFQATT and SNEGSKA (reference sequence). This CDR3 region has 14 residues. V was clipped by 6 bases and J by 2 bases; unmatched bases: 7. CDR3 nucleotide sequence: TGCAGTGCAGACCCGGGACAGGGAAACTATGGCTACACCTTC. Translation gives CSADPGQGNYGYTF.

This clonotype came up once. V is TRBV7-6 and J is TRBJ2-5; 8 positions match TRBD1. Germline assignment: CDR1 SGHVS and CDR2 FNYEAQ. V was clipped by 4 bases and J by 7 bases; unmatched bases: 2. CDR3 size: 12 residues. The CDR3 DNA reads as TGTGCCAGCAGCTATGGGACAGGGACCCAGTACTTC. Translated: CASSYGTGTQYF.

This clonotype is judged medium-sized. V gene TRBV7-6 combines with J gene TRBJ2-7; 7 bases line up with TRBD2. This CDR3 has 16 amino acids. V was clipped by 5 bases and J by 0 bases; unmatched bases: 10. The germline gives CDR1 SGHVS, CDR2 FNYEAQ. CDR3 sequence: CASSVYGGEISYEQYF. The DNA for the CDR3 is TGTGCCAGCAGCGTCTATGGGGGGGAGATCTCCTACGAGCAGTACTTC.

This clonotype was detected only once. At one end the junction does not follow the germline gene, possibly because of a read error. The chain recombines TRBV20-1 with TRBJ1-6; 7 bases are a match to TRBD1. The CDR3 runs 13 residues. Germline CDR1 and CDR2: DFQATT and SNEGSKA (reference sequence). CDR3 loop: CRARGQENSPLHF. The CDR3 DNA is TGCAGAGCTAGAGGACAGGAGAATTCACCCCTCCACTTT.

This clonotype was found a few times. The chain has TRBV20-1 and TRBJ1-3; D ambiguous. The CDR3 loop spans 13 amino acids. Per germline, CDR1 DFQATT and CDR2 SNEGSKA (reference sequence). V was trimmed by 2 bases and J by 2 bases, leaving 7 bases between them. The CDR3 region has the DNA TGCAGTGCTAGAAGAGGGACTGGAAACACCATATATTTT. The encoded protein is CSARRGTGNTIYF.

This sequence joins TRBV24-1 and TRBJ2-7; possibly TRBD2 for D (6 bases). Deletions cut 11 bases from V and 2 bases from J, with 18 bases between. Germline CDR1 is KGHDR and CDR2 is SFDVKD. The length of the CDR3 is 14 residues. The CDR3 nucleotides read TGTGCCAGCCACGGGAGATTGGGCCCCTACGAGCAGTACTTC. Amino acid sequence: CASHGRLGPYEQYF.

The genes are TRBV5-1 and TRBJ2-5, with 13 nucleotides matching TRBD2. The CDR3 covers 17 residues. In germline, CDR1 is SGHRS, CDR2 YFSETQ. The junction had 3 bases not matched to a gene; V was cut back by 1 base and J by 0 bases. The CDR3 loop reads CASSLTGTSGNQETQYF. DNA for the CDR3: TGCGCCAGCAGCTTGACCGGGACTAGCGGGAACCAAGAGACCCAGTACTTC.

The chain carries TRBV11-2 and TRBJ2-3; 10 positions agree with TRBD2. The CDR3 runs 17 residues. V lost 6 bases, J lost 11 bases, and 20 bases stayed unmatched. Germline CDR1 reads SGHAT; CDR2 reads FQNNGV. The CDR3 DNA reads TGTGCCAGCAGTTTTGGATATTCTAGCGGGGGCCGGGGTGGGCAGTATTTT. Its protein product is CASSFGYSSGGRGGQYF.

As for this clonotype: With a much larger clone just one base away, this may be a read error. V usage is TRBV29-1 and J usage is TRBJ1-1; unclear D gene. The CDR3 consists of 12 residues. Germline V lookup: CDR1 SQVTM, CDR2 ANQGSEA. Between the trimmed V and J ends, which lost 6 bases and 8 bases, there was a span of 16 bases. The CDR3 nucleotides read TGCAGCGTACAACTGTCTACCCCAGAAGCTTTCTTT. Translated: CSVQLSTPEAFF.

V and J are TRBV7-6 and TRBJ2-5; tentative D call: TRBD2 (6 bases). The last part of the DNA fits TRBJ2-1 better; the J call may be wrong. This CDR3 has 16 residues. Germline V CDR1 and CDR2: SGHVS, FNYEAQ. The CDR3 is CASSLRPPSVGLEQFF. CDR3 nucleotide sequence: TGTGCCAGCAGCTTACGGCCGCCTAGCGTCGGTTTGGAACAGTTCTTC.

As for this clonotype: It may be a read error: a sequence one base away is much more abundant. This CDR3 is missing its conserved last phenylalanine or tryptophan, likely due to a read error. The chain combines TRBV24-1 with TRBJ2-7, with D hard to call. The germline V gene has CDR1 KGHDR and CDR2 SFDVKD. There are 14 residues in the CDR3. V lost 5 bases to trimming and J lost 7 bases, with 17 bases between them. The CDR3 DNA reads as TGTGCCACCAGTGGTCCCGACTCCGCCGGGGAGCAGTACTCC. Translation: CATSGPDSAGEQYS.

The CDR3 nucleotides are TGTGCCAGCAGCTCAACAGGGGGCTGGAGAAACACCATATATTTT. Protein: CASSSTGGWRNTIYF. The chain combines TRBV6-5 with TRBJ1-3; 9 bases fit TRBD1. V shed 6 bases and J 5 bases; nucleotides not matched to a gene: 8. The CDR3 is made up of 15 amino acids. The V gene's germline CDR1 is MNHEY and CDR2 SVGAGI.

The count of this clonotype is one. The CDR3 nucleotides are TGCAGTGCTTTAAACGTGGGGGGGCGGACAGATACGCAGTATTTT. It codes for CSALNVGGRTDTQYF. The chain joins TRBV20-1 to TRBJ2-3; maybe TRBD2 (7 bases). CDR1 is DFQATT, CDR2 SNEGSKA, per germline (reference sequence). V dropped 5 bases and J dropped 3 bases, with 18 bases sitting between them. CDR3 size: 15 residues.

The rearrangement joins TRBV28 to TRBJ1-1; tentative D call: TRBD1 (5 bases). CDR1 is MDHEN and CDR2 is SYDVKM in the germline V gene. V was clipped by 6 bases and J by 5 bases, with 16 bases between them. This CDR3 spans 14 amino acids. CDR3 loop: CASSHTGGRTEAFF. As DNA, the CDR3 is TGTGCCAGCAGCCACACGGGGGGACGGACTGAAGCTTTCTTT.

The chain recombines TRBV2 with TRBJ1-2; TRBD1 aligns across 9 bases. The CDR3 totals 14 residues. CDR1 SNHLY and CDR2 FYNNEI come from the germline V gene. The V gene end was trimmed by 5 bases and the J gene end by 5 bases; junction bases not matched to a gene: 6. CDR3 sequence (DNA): TGTGCCAGCAGTTACAGGACAGGGGCGTATGGCTACACCTTC. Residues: CASSYRTGAYGYTF.

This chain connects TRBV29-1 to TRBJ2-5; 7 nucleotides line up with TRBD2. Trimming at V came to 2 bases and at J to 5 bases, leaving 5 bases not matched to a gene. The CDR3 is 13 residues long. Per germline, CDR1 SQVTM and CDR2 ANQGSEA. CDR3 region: CSVEFQRGETQYF. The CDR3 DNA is TGCAGCGTTGAATTCCAGCGGGGCGAGACCCAGTACTTC.

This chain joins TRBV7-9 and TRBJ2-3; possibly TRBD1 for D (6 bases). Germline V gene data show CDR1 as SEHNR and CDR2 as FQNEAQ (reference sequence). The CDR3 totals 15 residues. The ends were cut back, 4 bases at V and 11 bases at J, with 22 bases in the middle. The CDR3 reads CASSSSQVGGNEQYF. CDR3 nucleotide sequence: TGTGCCAGCAGCTCGTCCCAAGTTGGGGGCAATGAGCAGTATTTT.

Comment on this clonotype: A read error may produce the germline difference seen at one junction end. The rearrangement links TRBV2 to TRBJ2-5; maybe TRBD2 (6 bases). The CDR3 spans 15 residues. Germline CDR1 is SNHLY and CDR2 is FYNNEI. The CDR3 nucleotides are TGTGCCAGCCGTGAAGACGGCGGGACCCAAGAGACCCAGTACTTC. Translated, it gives CASREDGGTQETQYF.

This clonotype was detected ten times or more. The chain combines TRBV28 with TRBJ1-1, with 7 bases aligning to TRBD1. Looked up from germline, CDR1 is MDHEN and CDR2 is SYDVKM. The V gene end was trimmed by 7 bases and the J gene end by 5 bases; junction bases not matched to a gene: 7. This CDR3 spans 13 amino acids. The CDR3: CASKGASRTEAFF. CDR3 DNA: TGTGCCAGCAAGGGGGCGAGTAGGACTGAAGCTTTCTTT.

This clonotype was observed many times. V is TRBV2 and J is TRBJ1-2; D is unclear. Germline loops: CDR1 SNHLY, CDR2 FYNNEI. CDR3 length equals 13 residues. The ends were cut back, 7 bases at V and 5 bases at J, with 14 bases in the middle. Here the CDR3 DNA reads TGTGCCAGCATACGAAACGGTGGATATGGCTACACCTTC. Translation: CASIRNGGYGYTF.

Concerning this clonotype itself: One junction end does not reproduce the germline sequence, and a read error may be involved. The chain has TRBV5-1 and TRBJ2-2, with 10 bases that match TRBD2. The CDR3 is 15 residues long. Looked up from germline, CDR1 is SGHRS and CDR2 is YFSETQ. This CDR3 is CASTLSGHLAGELLF. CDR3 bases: TGCGCCAGCACTCTTAGCGGACATCTAGCGGGGGAGCTGCTTTTT.

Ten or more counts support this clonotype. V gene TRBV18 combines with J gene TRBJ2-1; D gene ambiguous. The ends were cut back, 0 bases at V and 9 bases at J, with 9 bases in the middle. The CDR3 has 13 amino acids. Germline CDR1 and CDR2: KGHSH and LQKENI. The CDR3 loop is CASSPPVSAEQFF. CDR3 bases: TGTGCCAGCTCACCACCGGTGTCAGCTGAGCAGTTCTTC.

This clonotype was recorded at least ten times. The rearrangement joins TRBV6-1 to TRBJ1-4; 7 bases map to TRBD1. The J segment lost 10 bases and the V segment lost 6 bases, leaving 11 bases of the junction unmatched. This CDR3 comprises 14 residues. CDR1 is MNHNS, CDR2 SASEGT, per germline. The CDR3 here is CASSHPGTEGKLFF. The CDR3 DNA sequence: TGTGCCAGCAGCCACCCCGGGACAGAGGGAAAACTGTTTTTT.